A single sample gave rise to the 10 T cell receptor beta chains below, sequenced in a study of cytomegalovirus exposure and HLA in healthy donors. The PCR contained 60 Vbeta and 13 Jbeta primers. Profiled with immunoSEQ multiplex PCR; TCRdb holds only in-frame clones, not every one. This sample has about 99,000 clones, with 60% to 85% found just once. Source material: PBMCs. These receptor sequences come from a woman between 18 and 29 years old in good health and CMV-seropositive.

This clone showed up just a few times. The chain is built from TRBV7-9 and TRBJ1-1; no clear D gene. V was trimmed by 5 bases and J by 8 bases, leaving 9 bases between them. Germline CDR1 is SEHNR and CDR2 is FQNEAQ (reference sequence). The CDR3 has 11 amino acids. The CDR3 loop is CASSRALEAFF. CDR3 nucleotide sequence: TGTGCCAGCAGCCGAGCACTAGAAGCTTTCTTT.

Here the CDR3 DNA reads TGTGCCAGCAGCAGGGACAGTACCGCTAACTATGGCTACACCTTC. Protein sequence: CASSRDSTANYGYTF. The chain recombines TRBV11-2 with TRBJ1-2, with 7 bases lining up with TRBD1. CDR3 length equals 15 residues. V was pared by 5 bases and J by 0 bases, with 6 bases of the junction left unmatched. The germline V gene encodes CDR1 SGHAT and CDR2 FQNNGV. The complete variable domain, with remaining parts taken from reference TRBV11-2 and TRBJ1-2, reads EAGVAQSPRYKIIEKRQSVAFWCNPISGHATLYWYQQILGQGPKLLIQFQNNGVVDDSQLPKDRFSAERLKGVDSTLKIQPAKLEDSAVYLCASSRDSTANYGYTFGSGTRLTVV.

This clone was seen only a few times. This chain links TRBV5-6 with TRBJ1-1, with 12 bases aligning to TRBD1. This CDR3 has 14 residues. Germline V gene lookup returns CDR1 SGHDT and CDR2 YYEEEE. With 4 bases clipped from V and 6 bases from J, the junction kept 4 bases outside the gene matches. The CDR3 DNA reads as TGTGCCAGCAGCAGCGGGACAGGGGGCCCTGAAGCTTTCTTT. Translating gives CASSSGTGGPEAFF.

V is TRBV10-3 and J is TRBJ2-1, with TRBD2 identical over 12 bases. Germline V gene data show CDR1 as ENHRY and CDR2 as SYGVKD. The V gene end was trimmed by 4 bases and the J gene end by 5 bases; junction bases not matched to a gene: 6. This CDR3 region has 16 residues. This chain's CDR3 is CAISGMGLAGHNEQFF. For the CDR3, the DNA is TGTGCCATCAGTGGAATGGGACTAGCGGGTCACAATGAGCAGTTCTTC.

The V and J genes are TRBV19 and TRBJ1-4; D is unresolved. CDR3 length equals 14 residues. Germline V gene data show CDR1 as LNHDA and CDR2 as SQIVND (reference sequence). Trimming took 6 bases from V and 0 from J, leaving 8 bases between them. The CDR3 is CASSLQTTNEKLFF. CDR3 sequence (DNA): TGTGCCAGTAGCTTACAGACAACTAATGAAAAACTGTTTTTT.

The chain combines TRBV9 with TRBJ1-2; TRBD1 matches 8 bases. The germline V gene has CDR1 SGDLS and CDR2 YYNGEE. The CDR3 is 14 amino acids. V was clipped by 0 bases and J by 3 bases; unmatched bases: 1. This CDR3 is CASSVAGQDYGYTF. In nucleotides, the CDR3 is TGTGCCAGCAGCGTAGCGGGACAGGACTATGGCTACACCTTC.

The V gene is TRBV28, the J gene TRBJ2-7, with TRBD1 identical over 11 bases. CDR1 and CDR2 (germline): MDHEN, SYDVKM. The CDR3 covers 14 residues. V shed 4 bases, J shed 3 bases, and the junction held 2 bases outside the gene matches. The CDR3 sequence is CASSSGTGGYEQYF. The CDR3 coding sequence is TGTGCCAGCAGTTCAGGGACAGGGGGCTACGAGCAGTACTTC.

This chain links TRBV28 with TRBJ2-7; 7 bases are shared with TRBD2. Germline values: CDR1 MDHEN, CDR2 SYDVKM. The CDR3 contains 12 residues. V lost 8 bases and J lost 6; bases outside the gene matches: 7. The CDR3 region has the DNA TGTGCCAGCGCTTCGGGAGGTAGCGAGCAGTACTTC. Amino acids: CASASGGSEQYF. Together with reference TRBV28 and TRBJ2-7, the CDR3 gives the full variable domain: DVKVTQSSRYLVKRTGEKVFLECVQDMDHENMFWYRQDPGLGLRLIYFSYDVKMKEKGDIPEGYSVSREKKERFSLILESASTNQTSMYLCASASGGSEQYFGPGTRLTVT.

The table lists this clone with a few counts. V is TRBV19 and J is TRBJ2-2; the match to TRBD2 covers 7 bases. The CDR3 contains 17 residues. Germline CDR1 LNHDA, CDR2 SQIVND (reference sequence). Trimming cost V 6 bases and J 3 bases; bases outside gene matches: 13. CDR3 protein: CASSPSLERGDTGELFF. The CDR3 bases are TGTGCCAGTAGCCCCTCCCTAGAGCGGGGAGACACCGGGGAGCTGTTTTTT.

This rearrangement joins TRBV18 to TRBJ1-2; the D is unclear. Trimming stripped 6 bases from V and 0 bases from J, with 14 bases between. The CDR3 consists of 15 residues. In germline, CDR1 is KGHSH, CDR2 LQKENI. CDR3 region: CASSLDGLANYGYTF. The CDR3 nucleotides read TGTGCCAGCTCCCTAGACGGACTAGCTAACTATGGCTACACCTTC. The full variable domain, completed using reference TRBV18 and TRBJ1-2, is NAGVMQNPRHLVRRRGQEARLRCSPMKGHSHVYWYRQLPEEGLKFMVYLQKENIIDESGMPKERFSAEFPKEGPSILRIQQVVRGDSAAYFCASSLDGLANYGYTFGSGTRLTVV.